The next 24 T cell receptor beta chains were all read from a single sample in a study of blood T cell repertoires in COVID-19. TCRdb's copy holds only in-frame clones and misses some; the assay was immunoSEQ multiplex PCR. The sample holds approximately 290,000 clones, 80% to 95% seen once. The specimen was PBMCs or T cells enriched from blood (not recorded which). Every receptor here comes from a woman in her 30s who had recovered from COVID-19.

The chain uses TRBV28 and TRBJ2-7; D is ambiguous. Trimming took off 5 bases at V and 3 bases at J, with 14 bases between the two ends. The CDR3 runs 14 residues. From germline, CDR1 is MDHEN and CDR2 SYDVKM. The CDR3: CASSPRAAVYEQYF. The CDR3 bases are TGTGCCAGCAGTCCTCGCGCGGCGGTCTACGAGCAGTACTTC.

This clone was seen a handful of times. The chain combines TRBV7-2 with TRBJ2-1; 9 bases are a match to TRBD2. CDR1 and CDR2 (germline): SGHTA, FQGNSA. There are 16 residues in the CDR3. Trimming cost V 3 bases and J 7 bases; bases outside gene matches: 10. The CDR3 sequence is CASSFWGSGSGNEQFF. CDR3 nucleotides: TGTGCCAGCAGCTTTTGGGGTAGCGGGAGTGGGAATGAGCAGTTCTTC.

A remark on this clone: Other DNA sequences in this specimen translate into the identical CDR3. The chain couples TRBV11-3 to TRBJ2-3, with 12 bases matching TRBD2. The length of the CDR3 is 16 residues. V gave up 1 base and J gave up 3 bases; unmatched junction bases: 2. Germline assignment: CDR1 SGHNT and CDR2 YENEEA. As DNA, the CDR3 is TGTGCCAGCAGCTTAGGGACTAGCGGGACGACAGATACGCAGTATTTT. Residues: CASSLGTSGTTDTQYF.

The rearrangement joins TRBV30 to TRBJ2-4; TRBD2 matches 7 bases. After removal of 2 bases from V and 8 bases from J, the junction contained 6 bases not matched to a gene. The CDR3 runs 13 residues. The germline V gene has CDR1 GTSNPN and CDR2 SVGIG (reference sequence). This CDR3 is CAWSSGGEDIQYF. The CDR3 nucleotides are TGTGCCTGGAGTTCTGGGGGGGAGGACATTCAGTACTTC.

This chain joins TRBV6-2 or TRBV6-3 and TRBJ2-7; TRBD2 matches at 9 bases. Germline V gene sequence: CDR1 MNHEY, CDR2 SVGEGT. The junction had 7 bases not matched to a gene; V was cut back by 6 bases and J by 1 base. The CDR3 length is 15 residues. The CDR3 spells CASSRGTSPSYEQYF. CDR3 bases: TGTGCCAGCAGCCGCGGGACTAGCCCGTCCTACGAGCAGTACTTC.

The V gene is TRBV27, the J gene TRBJ2-1, with 7 bases aligning to TRBD1. The CDR3 spans 15 residues. J was trimmed by 1 base and V by 4 bases; bases with no gene match: 4. Germline V gives CDR1 MNHEY, CDR2 SMNVEV (reference sequence). Written as DNA, the CDR3 is TGTGCCAGCAGTTCTTACAGGGGATCCTACAATGAGCAGTTCTTC. Amino acid sequence: CASSSYRGSYNEQFF.

This sequence joins TRBV30 and TRBJ2-2; D remains unclear. Germline V CDR1 and CDR2: GTSNPN, SVGIG (reference sequence). This CDR3 comprises 13 residues. The V end was cut by 4 bases, the J end by 0 bases, with 6 bases between. CDR3 nucleotides: TGTGCCTGGACCAGGTCGAACACCGGGGAGCTGTTTTTT. Amino acids: CAWTRSNTGELFF.

This chain connects TRBV18 to TRBJ1-2, with a tentative D call TRBD1 (5 bases). V dropped 3 bases and J dropped 0 bases, with 20 bases sitting between them. The germline V gene has CDR1 KGHSH and CDR2 LQKENI. The CDR3 sequence is 18 residues long. CDR3 DNA sequence: TGTGCCAGCTCACCTAACAGGCGGGGCGGACAATCTAACTATGGCTACACCTTC. Its translation: CASSPNRRGGQSNYGYTF.

This chain connects TRBV9 to TRBJ2-3; D gene ambiguous. The germline V gene has CDR1 SGDLS and CDR2 YYNGEE. The CDR3 is 12 residues long. The ends were cut back, 4 bases at V and 6 bases at J, with 9 bases in the middle. The CDR3 here is CASSSVRDTQYF. The CDR3 bases are TGTGCCAGCAGCTCGGTTCGCGATACGCAGTATTTT.

This clone was found once. The chain is built from TRBV19 and TRBJ2-7; D may be TRBD1 (6 bases). The CDR3 has 13 amino acids. In germline, CDR1 is LNHDA, CDR2 SQIVND (reference sequence). V lost 9 bases and J 5 bases, leaving 17 bases between the germline ends. The CDR3 region has the DNA TGTGCCAGAGTCGTTCGACAGGCTGACGAGCAGTACTTC. It translates to CARVVRQADEQYF.

The V call is TRBV19, the J call TRBJ2-2, with D possibly being TRBD2 (6 bases). In germline, CDR1 is LNHDA, CDR2 SQIVND (reference sequence). V lost 7 bases to trimming and J lost 8 bases, with 14 bases between them. The length of the CDR3 is 13 residues. The CDR3 DNA is TGTGCCAGTACGGGGACTCGAGGGGGGGAGCTGTTTTTT. This gives the protein CASTGTRGGELFF.

In its sample, this clone was seen a few times. This chain uses TRBV6-5 with TRBJ1-6; 7 bases are a match to TRBD1. CDR3 length equals 14 residues. With V trimmed by 7 bases and J by 9 bases, 9 bases remained unmatched. The germline V gene encodes CDR1 MNHEY and CDR2 SVGAGI. This CDR3 reads CASTSGGLSSPLHF. CDR3 nucleotide sequence: TGTGCCAGCACCTCAGGGGGGCTGAGTTCACCCCTCCACTTT.

Note on this clone: Relative to the germline gene, one junction end is altered; a read error may explain this. This chain joins TRBV4-3 and TRBJ2-5; 12 bases line up with TRBD2. In germline, CDR1 is LGHNA, CDR2 YSLEER. There are 14 residues in the CDR3. The CDR3 bases are TGCGCCAGCAGCCAAGGACTAGCGGGAGAGGCCCAGTACTTC. Residues: CASSQGLAGEAQYF.

This clone was recorded only once. The chain employs TRBV11-1 and TRBJ2-1; TRBD2 aligns across 7 bases. This CDR3 has 16 residues. CDR1 SGHAT and CDR2 FQDESV come from the germline V gene (reference sequence). V shed 1 base, J shed 2 bases, and the junction held 5 bases outside the gene matches. The CDR3 coding sequence is TGTGCCAGCAGCTTAGGGCTAGCGGTAACCTACAATGAGCAGTTCTTC. Translation gives CASSLGLAVTYNEQFF.

The chain has TRBV28 and TRBJ1-5; 10 bases map to TRBD1. Germline CDR1 reads MDHEN; CDR2 reads SYDVKM. J gave up 7 bases and V 6 bases, and 9 bases lay outside the gene matches. This CDR3 region has 15 residues. The DNA of the CDR3 is TGTGCCAGCAGAATACGACAGGGGGCAGGACAGCCCCAGCATTTT. Protein sequence: CASRIRQGAGQPQHF.

The chain employs TRBV5-5 and TRBJ1-3, with D unresolved. V shed 2 bases and J shed 1 base, with 4 bases lying between them. Germline lookup yields CDR1 SGHKS and CDR2 YYEKEE (reference sequence). The CDR3 consists of 13 residues. The CDR3 DNA is TGTGCCAGCAGCTTCCAATCTGGAAACACCATATATTTT. It yields the protein CASSFQSGNTIYF.

V usage is TRBV28 and J usage is TRBJ1-5; D is undetermined. CDR1 is MDHEN, CDR2 SYDVKM, per germline. This CDR3 is built from 13 residues. V lost 7 bases and J lost 4, with 11 bases in between. The CDR3 region is CASTQEWNQPQHF. The CDR3 DNA reads as TGTGCCAGCACCCAGGAATGGAATCAGCCCCAGCATTTT.

The CDR3 sequence: CAWGPGGTDTQYF. The CDR3 DNA reads TGTGCCTGGGGTCCGGGGGGTACAGATACGCAGTATTTT. The V gene is TRBV30, the J gene TRBJ2-3; TRBD2 agrees at 7 bases. The junction had 5 bases not matched to a gene; V was cut back by 5 bases and J by 3 bases. Germline assignment: CDR1 GTSNPN and CDR2 SVGIG (reference sequence). CDR3 length: 13 residues.

The chain carries TRBV28 and TRBJ2-3; possibly TRBD2 for D (5 bases). V was cut by 6 bases and J by 4 bases, with 17 bases left in between. Per germline, CDR1 MDHEN and CDR2 SYDVKM. The CDR3 runs to 15 residues. The CDR3 here is CASRGTRPSPDTQYF. CDR3 bases: TGTGCCAGCAGGGGCACTAGACCGTCCCCAGATACGCAGTATTTT.

The chain employs TRBV18 and TRBJ2-1; TRBD2 matches 8 bases. Trimming at V came to 0 bases and at J to 7 bases, leaving 5 bases not matched to a gene. In germline, CDR1 is KGHSH, CDR2 LQKENI. The CDR3 runs 15 residues. DNA for the CDR3: TGTGCCAGCTCACCACCGTACGCGGGGGGTAATGAGCAGTTCTTC. Its translation: CASSPPYAGGNEQFF.

V usage is TRBV4-2 and J usage is TRBJ1-2; D not resolved. The CDR3 covers 13 residues. The germline V gene has CDR1 LGHNA and CDR2 YNFKEQ. Trimming took off 1 base at V and 2 bases at J, with 5 bases between the two ends. CDR3 residues: CASSQGPNYGYTF. The CDR3, as DNA: TGTGCCAGCAGCCAAGGGCCGAACTATGGCTACACCTTC.

The V and J genes are TRBV2 and TRBJ2-5, with D perhaps TRBD2 (5 bases). This CDR3 region has 14 residues. In germline, CDR1 is SNHLY, CDR2 FYNNEI. The germline V and J ends were trimmed by 6 bases and 3 bases, with 14 bases remaining between them. The CDR3 DNA is TGTGCCAGCAGGCTCGTTCGGGGTGAAGAGACCCAGTACTTC. Translated, it gives CASRLVRGEETQYF.

V usage is TRBV7-3 and J usage is TRBJ2-3; 9 bases agree with TRBD2. Trimming cost V 5 bases and J 5 bases; bases outside gene matches: 14. The CDR3 consists of 17 residues. Germline V gives CDR1 SGHTA, CDR2 FQGTGA. The CDR3 region has the DNA TGTGCCAGCAGCCCACTCGCCGGCGGGAGGGCGAAAGATACGCAGTATTTT. Amino acid sequence: CASSPLAGGRAKDTQYF.

The chain links TRBV7-2 to TRBJ2-2; D call uncertain. This CDR3 comprises 15 residues. Looked up from germline, CDR1 is SGHTA and CDR2 is FQGNSA. V was pared by 1 base and J by 2 bases, with 8 bases between. The CDR3 DNA reads as TGTGCCAGCAGCTTAGAGTACAGAAACACCGGGGAGCTGTTTTTT. Translating it yields CASSLEYRNTGELFF.